This T cell receptor beta chain came from a study of blood T cell repertoires in COVID-19. The germline CDR1 and CDR2 sequences are SGHAT and FQDESV (reference sequence). V lost 5 bases to trimming and J lost 0 bases, with 8 bases between them. This CDR3 has 14 amino acids. Generated by immunoSEQ multiplex PCR, the TCRdb table keeps only in-frame clones and is missing some. In the table there are roughly 310,000 clones, about nine tenths of which are singletons. The study recruited people aged 18 to 89 years across around 23 US areas. Assignment of participants to cohorts was predicated upon participant-reported clinical history. Recovered status applied to Cohort 3 donors who had two consecutive negative PCRs. It also applied to those with clearance or with symptom resolution.

The sequence was obtained from a woman aged 40 to 50 who had recovered from COVID-19. The sequenced material came from PBMCs or T cells enriched from blood (not recorded which). The gene calls are TRBV11-1 and TRBJ1-3; D ambiguous. The CDR3 coding sequence is TGTGCCAGCAGCGCGCGGTTCTCTGGAAACACCATATATTTT. Translated, it gives CASSARFSGNTIYF.